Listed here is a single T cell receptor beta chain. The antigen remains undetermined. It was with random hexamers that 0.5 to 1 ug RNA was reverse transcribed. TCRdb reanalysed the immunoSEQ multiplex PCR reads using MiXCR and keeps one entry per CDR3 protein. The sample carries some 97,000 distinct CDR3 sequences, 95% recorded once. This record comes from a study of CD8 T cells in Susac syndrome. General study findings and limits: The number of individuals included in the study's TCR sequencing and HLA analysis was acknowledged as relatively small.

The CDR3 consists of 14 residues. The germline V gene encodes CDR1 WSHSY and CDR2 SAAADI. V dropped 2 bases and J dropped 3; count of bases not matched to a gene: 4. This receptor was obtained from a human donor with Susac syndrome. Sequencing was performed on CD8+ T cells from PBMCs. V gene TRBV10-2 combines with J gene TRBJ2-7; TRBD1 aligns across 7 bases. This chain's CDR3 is CASSEAGTVYEQYF. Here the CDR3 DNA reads TGCGCCAGCAGTGAGGCTGGGACAGTCTACGAGCAGTACTTC.